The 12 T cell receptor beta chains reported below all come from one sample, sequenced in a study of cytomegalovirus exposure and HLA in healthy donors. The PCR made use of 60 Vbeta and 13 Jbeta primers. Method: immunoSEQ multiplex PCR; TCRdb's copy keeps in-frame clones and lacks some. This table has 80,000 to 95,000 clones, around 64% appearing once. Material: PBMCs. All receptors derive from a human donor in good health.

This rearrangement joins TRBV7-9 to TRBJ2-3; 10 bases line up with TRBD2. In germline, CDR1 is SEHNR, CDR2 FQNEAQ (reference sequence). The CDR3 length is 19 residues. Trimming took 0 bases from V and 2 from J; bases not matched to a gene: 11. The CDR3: CASSLARASGGKYTDTQYF. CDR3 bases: TGTGCCAGCAGCTTAGCGAGGGCTAGCGGGGGAAAATACACAGATACGCAGTATTTT.

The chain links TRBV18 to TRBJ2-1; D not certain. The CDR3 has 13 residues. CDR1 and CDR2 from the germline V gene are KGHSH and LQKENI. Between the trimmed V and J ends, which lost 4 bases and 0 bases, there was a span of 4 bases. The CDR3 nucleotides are TGTGCCAGCTCACAGAGCTCCTACAATGAGCAGTTCTTC. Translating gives CASSQSSYNEQFF.

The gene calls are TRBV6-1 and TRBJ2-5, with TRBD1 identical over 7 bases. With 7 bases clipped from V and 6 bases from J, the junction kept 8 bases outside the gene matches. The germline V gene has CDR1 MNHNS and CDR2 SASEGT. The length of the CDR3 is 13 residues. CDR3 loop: CASTRQGSKTQYF. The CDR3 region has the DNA TGTGCCAGCACCCGACAGGGCTCGAAGACCCAGTACTTC.

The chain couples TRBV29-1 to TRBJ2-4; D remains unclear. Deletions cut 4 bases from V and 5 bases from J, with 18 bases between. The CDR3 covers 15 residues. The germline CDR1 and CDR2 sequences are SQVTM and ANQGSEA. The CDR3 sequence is CSVGPQVGTQNIQYF. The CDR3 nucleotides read TGCAGCGTTGGTCCGCAGGTCGGTACCCAAAACATTCAGTACTTC.

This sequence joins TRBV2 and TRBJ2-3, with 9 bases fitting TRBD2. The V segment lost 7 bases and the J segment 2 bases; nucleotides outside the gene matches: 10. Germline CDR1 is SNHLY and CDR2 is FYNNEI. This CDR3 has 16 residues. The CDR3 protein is CASKMGTSKSTDTQYF. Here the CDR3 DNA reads TGTGCCAGCAAAATGGGGACTAGCAAATCCACAGATACGCAGTATTTT.

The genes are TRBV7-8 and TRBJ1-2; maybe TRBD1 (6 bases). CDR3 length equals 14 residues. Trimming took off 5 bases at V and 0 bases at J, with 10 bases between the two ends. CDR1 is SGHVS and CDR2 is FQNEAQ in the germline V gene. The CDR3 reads CASSPDRTNYGYTF. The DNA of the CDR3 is TGTGCCAGCAGCCCAGACAGGACTAACTATGGCTACACCTTC. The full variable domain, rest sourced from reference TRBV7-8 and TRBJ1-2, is GAGVSQSPRYKVAKRGQDVALRCDPISGHVSLFWYQQALGQGPEFLTYFQNEAQLDKSGLPSDRFFAERPEGSVSTLKIQRTQQEDSAVYLCASSPDRTNYGYTFGSGTRLTVV.

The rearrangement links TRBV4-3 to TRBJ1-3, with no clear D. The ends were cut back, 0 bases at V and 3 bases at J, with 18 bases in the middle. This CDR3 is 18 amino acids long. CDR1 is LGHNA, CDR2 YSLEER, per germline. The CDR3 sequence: CASSQDLGIQMRGNTIYF. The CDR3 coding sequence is TGCGCCAGCAGCCAAGATCTAGGAATACAAATGCGTGGAAACACCATATATTTT.

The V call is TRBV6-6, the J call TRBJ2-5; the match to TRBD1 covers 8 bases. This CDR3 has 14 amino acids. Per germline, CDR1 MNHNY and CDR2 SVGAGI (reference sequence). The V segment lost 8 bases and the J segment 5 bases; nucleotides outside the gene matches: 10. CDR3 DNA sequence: TGTGCCAGCGGGAAGCAGGGGGCTGTCGAGACCCAGTACTTC. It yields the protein CASGKQGAVETQYF.

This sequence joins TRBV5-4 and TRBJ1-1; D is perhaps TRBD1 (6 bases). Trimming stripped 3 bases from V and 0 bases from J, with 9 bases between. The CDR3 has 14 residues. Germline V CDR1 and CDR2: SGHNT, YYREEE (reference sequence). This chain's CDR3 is CASSSQGMNTEAFF. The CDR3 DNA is TGTGCCAGCAGCTCGCAGGGGATGAACACTGAAGCTTTCTTT.

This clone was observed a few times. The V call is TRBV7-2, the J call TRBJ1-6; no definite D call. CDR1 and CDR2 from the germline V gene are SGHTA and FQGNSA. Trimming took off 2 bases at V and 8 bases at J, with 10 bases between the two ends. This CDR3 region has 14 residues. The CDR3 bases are TGTGCCAGCAGCTTACCTTCCGCGTATTCACCCCTCCACTTT. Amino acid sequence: CASSLPSAYSPLHF.

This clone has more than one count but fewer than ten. CDR3: CASSNSGQETQYF. CDR3 DNA sequence: TGTGCCAGTAGCAATTCGGGACAAGAGACCCAGTACTTC. The V call is TRBV19, the J call TRBJ2-5; possible D gene TRBD2, 5 bases. V was shortened by 6 bases and J by 2 bases, with 10 bases between the two germline ends. CDR3 length equals 13 residues. Looked up from germline, CDR1 is LNHDA and CDR2 is SQIVND (reference sequence).

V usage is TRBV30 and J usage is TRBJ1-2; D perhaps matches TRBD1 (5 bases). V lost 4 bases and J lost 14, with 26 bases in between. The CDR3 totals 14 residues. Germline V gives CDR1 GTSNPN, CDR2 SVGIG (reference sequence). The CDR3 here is CAWNYGTGGALVTF. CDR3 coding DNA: TGTGCCTGGAACTATGGAACTGGCGGGGCTTTAGTAACCTTC.